Sequencing of this T cell receptor beta chain was carried out in a study of response to subunit inactivated influenza vaccine. In TCRdb, the RT-PCR reads were re-called with MiXCR into one record per CDR3 protein. The table shows around 300,000 distinct CDR3 sequences, with 20% to 25% occurring only once. Overall study results and limits: Few additional T cells are recruited per seasonal influenza vaccination, authors suggested.

The ends were cut back, 3 bases at V and 2 bases at J, with 12 bases in the middle. Germline V CDR1 and CDR2: MDHEN, SYDVKM. The CDR3 is made up of 15 amino acids. As for this clonotype: As yet, its antigen is unknown.

This sequence originates from a man aged 45 to 75 who received an inactivated influenza vaccine. The starting material was PBMCs from blood, obtained less than 22 months after vaccination. The chain joins TRBV28 to TRBJ2-3; a weak D match, TRBD1 (6 bases). CDR3 in DNA: TGTGCCAGCAGTTTCACGCAGGGGACCACAGATACGCAGTATTTT. It yields the protein CASSFTQGTTDTQYF.